This TCR beta chain appears in the sequencing data of a study of cytomegalovirus exposure and HLA in healthy donors. V dropped 5 bases and J dropped 4 bases, with 12 bases sitting between them. Germline V gene sequence: CDR1 SEHNR, CDR2 FQNEAQ (reference sequence). The CDR3 sequence is 14 residues long. The study's findings and limits: Only CMV serostatus was available as immune exposure information.

Comments on this clone: Its antigen is not identified.

Primers included in the PCR were 60 Vbeta and 13 Jbeta primers. Sequenced by immunoSEQ multiplex PCR; TCRdb stores in-frame clones only, minus some. The table includes 98,000 or so clones, less than 85% detected once. The sample comprised PBMCs. The TCR was taken from a woman aged 18-29 years in good health and CMV-seropositive. The V gene is TRBV7-9, the J gene TRBJ1-3; D might be TRBD1 (5 bases). In DNA, the CDR3 is TGTGCCAGCAGCGAGGCCGCAGGGGGAAACACCATATATTTT. Translated, it gives CASSEAAGGNTIYF.